This is a list of T cell receptor beta chains from one sample in a study of cytomegalovirus exposure and HLA in healthy donors. Sequencing was performed with immunoSEQ multiplex PCR; in TCRdb, only in-frame clones are kept and a portion is missing. This sample has roughly 200,000 clones; approximately 80% occur once, and the top ten carry roughly 0.75%. The sequencing sample was made of PBMCs. These receptors were collected from a boy aged 2-9 years in good health and CMV-seronegative. The CDR3 runs from the conserved cysteine through the conserved F or W. D genes are given only for firm matches. Part of the rows lack a size; the others show once, few, many or a class for expanded clones.

J: TRBJ2-1; V: TRBV29-1; D: TRBD1; size: NA; DNA: TGCAGCGTTGACAAGCGGACAGGGGGCGGCAATGAGCAGTTCTTC; CDR3: CSVDKRTGGGNEQFF
J: TRBJ1-4; V: TRBV4-1; D: TRBD1; size: NA; DNA: TGCGCCAGCAGCCAACGGGGACAGGGGGCAACTAATGAAAAACTGTTTTTT; CDR3: CASSQRGQGATNEKLFF
J: TRBJ1-6; V: TRBV15; D: TRBD1; size: NA; DNA: TGTGCCACCAGCAGAGCTTACGGGACAGGGTCTAATTCACCCCTCCACTTT; CDR3: CATSRAYGTGSNSPLHF
J: TRBJ2-5; V: TRBV27; D: TRBD2; size: NA; DNA: TGTGCCAGCAGCTGTAGCGGGAGATGGGTCCAGGAGACCCAGTACTTC; CDR3: CASSCSGRWVQETQYF
J: TRBJ2-7; V: TRBV5-5; D: NA; size: NA; DNA: TGTGCCAGCAGCTTGGCAACGACAGGCCCTTACGAGCAGTACTTC; CDR3: CASSLATTGPYEQYF
J: TRBJ1-2; V: TRBV9; D: TRBD1; size: NA; DNA: TGTGCCAGCAGCGTAAACACAGGGGTGGGGGCCTATGGCTACACCTTC; CDR3: CASSVNTGVGAYGYTF
J: TRBJ2-1; V: TRBV9; D: TRBD2; size: NA; DNA: TGTGCCAGCAGCGGGAGACTAGCGGGTTACAATGAGCAGTTCTTC; CDR3: CASSGRLAGYNEQFF
J: TRBJ2-1; V: TRBV4-1; D: TRBD1; size: NA; DNA: TGCGCCAGCAGCCAAGGACAGGGTTTCGGCAATGAGCAGTTCTTC; CDR3: CASSQGQGFGNEQFF
J: TRBJ2-7; V: TRBV2; D: TRBD1; size: NA; DNA: TGTGCCAGCAGTCTGACAGGGAACGAGCAGTACTTC; CDR3: CASSLTGNEQYF
J: TRBJ2-3; V: TRBV9; D: NA; size: NA; DNA: TGTGCCAGCAGCGTAGTCGCGGGGGCTACAGATACGCAGTATTTT; CDR3: CASSVVAGATDTQYF
J: TRBJ1-1; V: TRBV7-8; D: NA; size: few; DNA: TGTGCCAGCAGCTTCGGGGGGGACACTGAAGCTTTCTTT; CDR3: CASSFGGDTEAFF
J: TRBJ1-4; V: TRBV5-1; D: TRBD1; size: few; DNA: TGCGCCAGCCGGCCAGGGGGCGAGACTAATGAAAAACTGTTTTTT; CDR3: CASRPGGETNEKLFF
J: TRBJ2-4; V: TRBV5-8; D: TRBD2; size: NA; DNA: TGTGCCAGCAGCCCCCGAACGGGACTAGCGGGGGGCCTAGCCAAAAACATTCAGTACTTC; CDR3: CASSPRTGLAGGLAKNIQYF
J: TRBJ2-1; V: TRBV7-2; D: NA; size: NA; DNA: TGTGCCAGCAGCTTTCCGAGGGGGGGGTTGAACAATGAGCAGTTCTTC; CDR3: CASSFPRGGLNNEQFF
J: TRBJ1-5; V: TRBV25-1; D: NA; size: NA; DNA: TGTGCCAGCAGTGAAGGTACAGCCGGCCAGCCCCAGCATTTT; CDR3: CASSEGTAGQPQHF
J: TRBJ2-2; V: TRBV5-4; D: TRBD1; size: NA; DNA: TGTGCCAGCAGCTTGTCAGGACAGGGTACCACCGGGGAGCTGTTTTTT; CDR3: CASSLSGQGTTGELFF
J: TRBJ1-2; V: TRBV30; D: TRBD1; size: NA; DNA: TGTGCCTGGAGTCCCGGGACAGGGTGGGATGGCTACACCTTC; CDR3: CAWSPGTGWDGYTF
J: TRBJ2-1; V: TRBV9; D: TRBD2; size: NA; DNA: TGTGCCAGCAGCGCCTCGGTGCAGCGGGGGTACAATGAGCAGTTCTTC; CDR3: CASSASVQRGYNEQFF
J: TRBJ1-3; V: TRBV18; D: TRBD1; size: NA; DNA: TGTGCCAGCTCACCACCGTTGCGGGACAGGGGATCAGCTGGAAACACCATATATTTT; CDR3: CASSPPLRDRGSAGNTIYF
J: TRBJ2-3; V: TRBV19; D: NA; size: NA; DNA: TGTGCCATCCGAGGGCCCCCCAGGGATACGCAGTATTTT; CDR3: CAIRGPPRDTQYF
J: TRBJ2-1; V: TRBV19; D: NA; size: NA; DNA: TGTGCCAGTAGTATAGATCGAGGGATGGGCAATGAGCAGTTCTTC; CDR3: CASSIDRGMGNEQFF
J: TRBJ2-7; V: TRBV27; D: NA; size: NA; DNA: TGTGCCAGCAGTTTCGCCGGGAACTTCTACGAGCAGTACTTC; CDR3: CASSFAGNFYEQYF
J: TRBJ2-1; V: TRBV5-4; D: TRBD1; size: NA; DNA: TGTGCCAGCAGCCCCCCGACAGGGGGCGTATACAATGAGCAGTTCTTC; CDR3: CASSPPTGGVYNEQFF
J: TRBJ2-7; V: TRBV6-5; D: TRBD2; size: few; DNA: TGTGCCAGCAGGAGAACTAGCGGGAGCTACGAGCAGTACTTC; CDR3: CASRRTSGSYEQYF
J: TRBJ1-5; V: TRBV4-1; D: NA; size: NA; DNA: TGCGCCAGCAGCCCAAGCCAGGGCCAGCCCCAGCATTTT; CDR3: CASSPSQGQPQHF
J: TRBJ1-6; V: TRBV13; D: NA; size: NA; DNA: TGTGCCAGCTCCATCAGCTCCTATAATTCACCCCTCCACTTT; CDR3: CASSISSYNSPLHF
J: TRBJ2-7; V: TRBV30; D: TRBD1; size: NA; DNA: TGTGCCTGGAGTGGCGGACAGGTTTCCTACGAGCAGTACTTC; CDR3: CAWSGGQVSYEQYF
J: TRBJ2-5; V: TRBV7-9; D: TRBD1; size: NA; DNA: TGTGCCAGCAGCGACTGGACAGGCCAAGAGACCCAGTACTTC; CDR3: CASSDWTGQETQYF
J: TRBJ2-7; V: TRBV4-2; D: TRBD2; size: few; DNA: TGTGCCAGCAGCCAAGTGGCGGGAGCGGCCTACGAGCAGTACTTC; CDR3: CASSQVAGAAYEQYF
J: TRBJ2-1; V: TRBV11-2; D: TRBD2; size: NA; DNA: TGTGCCAGCAGGTCTAGCGGGGTTTACAATGAGCAGTTCTTC; CDR3: CASRSSGVYNEQFF
J: TRBJ2-7; V: TRBV19; D: TRBD1; size: few; DNA: TGTGCCAGTAGTATGGGACAGGGACCCTACGAGCAGTACTTC; CDR3: CASSMGQGPYEQYF
J: TRBJ2-1; V: TRBV9; D: NA; size: NA; DNA: TGTGCCAGCAGCCCACATCCGCGGAGCTCCTACAATGAGCAGTTCTTC; CDR3: CASSPHPRSSYNEQFF
J: TRBJ2-3; V: TRBV6-5; D: NA; size: NA; DNA: TGTGCCAGCAGTTGGCGGGATTATGGGACAGATACGCAGTATTTT; CDR3: CASSWRDYGTDTQYF
J: TRBJ2-1; V: TRBV29-1; D: NA; size: NA; DNA: TGCAGCGGGCGGCCTATAGGATATGAGCAGTTCTTC; CDR3: CSGRPIGYEQFF
J: TRBJ2-1; V: TRBV5-1; D: NA; size: once; DNA: TGCGCCAGCAGCTTGGGCGGGGAACCGAATGAGCAGTTCTTC; CDR3: CASSLGGEPNEQFF
J: TRBJ2-5; V: TRBV7-3; D: TRBD2; size: NA; DNA: TGTGCCAGCAGCTTGCTAGCGGCCCCCGGGGGAGAAGAGACCCAGTACTTC; CDR3: CASSLLAAPGGEETQYF
J: TRBJ1-2; V: TRBV4-1; D: NA; size: NA; DNA: TGCGCCAGCAGCCAATTTTCGGACAGTGTCCGTGGCTACACCTTC; CDR3: CASSQFSDSVRGYTF
J: TRBJ2-7; V: TRBV4-2; D: TRBD1; size: NA; DNA: TGTGCCAGCAGCGTAAGCGGGACAGGGGACTACGAGCAGTACTTC; CDR3: CASSVSGTGDYEQYF
J: TRBJ1-2; V: TRBV9; D: TRBD1; size: NA; DNA: TGTGCCAGCAGCTCCGGGACAGGGGGCGCGGATGGCTACACCTTC; CDR3: CASSSGTGGADGYTF
J: TRBJ2-1; V: TRBV6-6; D: NA; size: NA; DNA: TGTGCCAGCAGTTCCCGGACTATCTCCTACAATGAGCAGTTCTTC; CDR3: CASSSRTISYNEQFF
J: TRBJ2-5; V: TRBV5-1; D: TRBD1; size: NA; DNA: TGCGCCAGCAGCTTGGACAGGGGACGAGAGACCCAGTACTTC; CDR3: CASSLDRGRETQYF
J: TRBJ2-2; V: TRBV9; D: NA; size: NA; DNA: TGTGCCAGCATGGGGCCTTACACCGGGGAGCTGTTTTTT; CDR3: CASMGPYTGELFF
J: TRBJ1-5; V: TRBV7-9; D: NA; size: NA; DNA: TGTGCCAGCAGCTTAGTAGGCCAGGGGCCCACGCCCCAGCATTTT; CDR3: CASSLVGQGPTPQHF
J: TRBJ1-1; V: TRBV19; D: TRBD1; size: NA; DNA: TGTGCCAGTCATCAGGGACAGCTGAACACTGAAGCTTTCTTT; CDR3: CASHQGQLNTEAFF
J: TRBJ2-7; V: TRBV7-8; D: NA; size: NA; DNA: TGTGCCAGCAGCTCGCCCGGCAACGGGAGTGCCTACGAGCAGTACTTC; CDR3: CASSSPGNGSAYEQYF
J: TRBJ1-5; V: TRBV19; D: NA; size: NA; DNA: TGTGCCAGTAGTGACCCAGGGGTTCGGCCCCAGCATTTT; CDR3: CASSDPGVRPQHF
J: TRBJ2-3; V: TRBV5-6; D: TRBD2; size: NA; DNA: TGTGCCAGCAGCGGAGGACTAGCGGGAGTTTCAGATACGCAGTATTTT; CDR3: CASSGGLAGVSDTQYF
J: TRBJ1-2; V: TRBV6-5; D: NA; size: NA; DNA: TGTGCCAGCAGTCGAGAGCTATCTAACTATGGCTACACCTTC; CDR3: CASSRELSNYGYTF
J: TRBJ1-2; V: TRBV6-1; D: NA; size: NA; DNA: TGTGCCAGCAGTGAAGAGGACAGATACTATGGCTACACCTTC; CDR3: CASSEEDRYYGYTF
J: TRBJ2-7; V: TRBV6-5; D: NA; size: NA; DNA: TGTGCCAGCAGTTACGGCCAGGGTTCCTACGAGCAGTACTTC; CDR3: CASSYGQGSYEQYF
J: TRBJ1-1; V: TRBV30; D: TRBD1; size: NA; DNA: TGTGCCTGGAGGAAGGCCGGACAGGGGGCTCAGCTCACTGAAGCTTTCTTT; CDR3: CAWRKAGQGAQLTEAFF
J: TRBJ2-3; V: TRBV13; D: TRBD2; size: NA; DNA: TGTGCCAGCAGCTTAAAAGCGGGAGGGCTCGATACGCAGTATTTT; CDR3: CASSLKAGGLDTQYF
J: TRBJ2-7; V: TRBV4-1; D: TRBD2; size: NA; DNA: TGCGCCAGCAGCCATATTAGCGGGAGCCTGTCCTACGAGCAGTACTTC; CDR3: CASSHISGSLSYEQYF
J: TRBJ1-5; V: TRBV6-1; D: NA; size: few; DNA: TGTGCCAGCATCACACCAGGGAGCAATCAGCCCCAGCATTTT; CDR3: CASITPGSNQPQHF
J: TRBJ2-7; V: TRBV6-5; D: TRBD1; size: once; DNA: TGTGCCAGCAGTCCACAGGCGGTACAGGGGTACGAGCAGTACTTC; CDR3: CASSPQAVQGYEQYF
J: TRBJ2-7; V: TRBV18; D: TRBD2; size: NA; DNA: TGTGCCAGCTCACCACAGGGTAGCGGGTACGAGCAGTACTTC; CDR3: CASSPQGSGYEQYF
J: TRBJ2-7; V: TRBV6-5; D: NA; size: NA; DNA: TGTGCCAGCAGTTACAGGAGGGCCCCCTTCTACGAGCAGTACTTC; CDR3: CASSYRRAPFYEQYF